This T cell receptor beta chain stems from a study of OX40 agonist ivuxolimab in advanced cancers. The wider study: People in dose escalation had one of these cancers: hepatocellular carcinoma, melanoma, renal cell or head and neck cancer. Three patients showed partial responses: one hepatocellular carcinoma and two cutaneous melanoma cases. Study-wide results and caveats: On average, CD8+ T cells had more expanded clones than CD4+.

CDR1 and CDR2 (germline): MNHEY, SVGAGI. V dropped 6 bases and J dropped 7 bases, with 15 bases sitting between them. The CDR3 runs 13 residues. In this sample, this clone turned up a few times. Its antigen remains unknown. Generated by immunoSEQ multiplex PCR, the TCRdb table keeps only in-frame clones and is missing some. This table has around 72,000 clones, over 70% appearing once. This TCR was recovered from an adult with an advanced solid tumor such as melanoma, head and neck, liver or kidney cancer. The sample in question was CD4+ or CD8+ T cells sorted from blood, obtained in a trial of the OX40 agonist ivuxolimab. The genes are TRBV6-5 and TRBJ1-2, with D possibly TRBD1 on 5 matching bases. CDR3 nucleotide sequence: TGTGCCAGCAGGCTTCCCGGTGGGGGTGGCTACACCTTC. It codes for CASRLPGGGGYTF.